This paragraph covers one TCR beta chain sequence. Treatment denoted: skin biopsy from PPD injection site in Mantoux-positive individual. TCR cDNA received a 3' ligated oligonucleotide that carried a UMI. The SP2 primer and nested alpha and beta constant region primers amplified ligated cDNA in four rounds. TCRdb re-derived calls from the UMI-ligation and nested PCR reads in MiXCR, one entry per CDR3 protein. The sample includes more than 20,000 distinct CDR3 sequences, nearly 6% of them seen just once. These data belong to a study of naive and memory T cell subsets. This TCR derives from an adult in good health. Sequences were derived from skin, sampled from a tuberculin skin test site.

CDR3 sequence reads: CASTLGQGGYEQYF. The DNA of the CDR3 is TGCGCCAGCACTTTGGGACAGGGTGGGTACGAGCAGTACTTC. The chain employs TRBV10-2 and TRBJ2-7, with 9 positions matching TRBD1. The junction had 8 bases not matched to a gene; V was cut back by 7 bases and J by 4 bases. The CDR3 is made up of 14 amino acids. Germline CDR1 and CDR2: WSHSY and SAAADI.